The sequence of this TCR beta chain was determined in a study of T cell repertoires in cytomegalovirus infection. Study summary: Recently identified HLA-C-restricted CMV epitopes and well-studied HLA-B-restricted CMV epitopes were used by the study. TCR beta signatures that were public indicated CMV infection and matching HLA type. Whole-study results and caveats: Identification of carriers of CMV plus the relevant HLA was performed using cumulative public TCR beta family frequency. Ex vivo responses were dominated by HLA-C-restricted CMV-specific TCR beta clonotypes.

TCRdb re-called the reads through MiXCR, storing one row per CDR3 protein. This table holds about 920,000 distinct CDR3 sequences, about 33% found once. Of note for this clonotype: Its specificity is not known. The DNA is omitted, as the CDR3 cannot be located on it reliably, and the CDR3 follows TCRdb's listing.

This sequence originates from a human donor in good health (CMV status not recorded). Some clones in this sample may be carry-over from other donors' samples. The source material was cultured CD8+ T cells from PBMCs, sampled from culture after CMV antigen stimulation.

This CDR3 reads CAIGGVSYGCTF. The V gene is TRBV6-6, the J gene TRBJ1-2. The CDR3 spans 12 amino acids, including both terminal residues. CDR1 is MNHNY and CDR2 is SVGAGI in the germline V gene (reference sequence).